This T cell receptor (beta chain) is drawn from a study of STAT3 mutations in large granular lymphocyte leukemia. Looking at the study overall: Roughly half of the longitudinally sequenced T-LGLL patients carried detectable canonical activating STAT3 mutations. Study-level results: Persisting codominant clonotypes may have hidden a small pathogenic clone. Every T-cell large granular lymphocyte leukemia patient had at least one immunodominant TCR beta clonotype. In several patients, dominant TCR clone burden exceeded STAT3 mutant burden, suggesting STAT3 mutation arose secondarily. After therapy, about 35% of the 18 patients switched clonotypes, all new clones STAT3 wild type.

The protocol was immunoSEQ multiplex PCR, while the TCRdb copy is restricted to in-frame clones and leaves out a portion. The sample has several thousand clones, around 90% seen once. As for this clone: Its antigen is unknown.

The germline CDR1 and CDR2 sequences are SGHAT and FQNNGV. V was pared by 6 bases and J by 0 bases, with 12 bases between. CDR3 length: 14 residues. The receptor comes from a man between 60 and 70 years old with T-cell large granular lymphocyte leukemia. Some clones in this sample may be carry-over from other donors' samples. This chain joins TRBV11-2 and TRBJ2-7; either TRBD1 or TRBD2 may supply D (5 bases each). Sequenced material: peripheral blood mononuclear cells. CDR3 region: CASRVGGHSYEQYF. The CDR3 nucleotides are TGTGCCAGCAGGGTCGGAGGACACTCCTACGAGCAGTACTTC.